This T cell receptor beta chain derives from a study of tumor and adjacent non-tumor tissue in lung cancer. Study details: Histology: 12 adenocarcinoma, a couple of squamous cell carcinoma, 1 small cell lung cancer. Stage I to III disease affected about nine men and 4 or 5 women aged roughly 30 to 76. On average, productive TCRbeta reads reached about 4.2 million per sample. Study-wide results and caveats: TCR diversity was significantly greater in tumor than normal lung tissue.

The CDR3 has 11 residues. Germline V gene data show CDR1 as SEHNR and CDR2 as FQNEAQ (reference sequence). V was pared by 6 bases and J by 5 bases, with 8 bases between. A modified ARM-PCR protocol with three rounds of nested PCR amplified TCRbeta. MiXCR, run by TCRdb on the multiplex PCR reads, gives a single entry per CDR3 protein. Of 35,000 to 55,000 distinct CDR3 sequences in the sample, 60% were seen once. The template was RNA from unsorted bulk tissue. This non-tumor lung sample came from over 3 cm beyond the tumor edge. This clonotype is deemed medium-sized (0.01 to 0.1%). Antigen unknown. The chain couples TRBV7-9 to TRBJ2-7; the D gene could be TRBD1 or TRBD2 (5 bases each). Sequenced sample: distant non-tumor lung tissue. The sequence was obtained from a man aged 50-60 years with non-small cell lung cancer. CDR3 sequence reads: CASRRGNEQYF. CDR3 sequence (DNA): TGTGCCAGCAGGAGGGGCAACGAGCAGTACTTC.